This TCR beta chain was recovered during a study of beta chain features in type 1 diabetes. Every isolated RNA sample was fully reverse transcribed, so sequencing captured expressed TCRB transcripts. The repertoire was sequenced with immunoSEQ multiplex PCR; TCRdb's copy has only in-frame clones and lacks some. The sample records about 650,000 clones, approximately 13% being singletons. About this clone itself: Its antigen is not known.

The study's findings and limits: When Type 1 diabetes patients were examined, their TCRB CDR3s proved moderately but significantly shorter in all four CD4+ subsets.

Germline CDR1 is MNHNY and CDR2 is SVGAGI (reference sequence). V lost 6 bases to trimming and J lost 1 base; unmatched junction nucleotides: 3. This CDR3 region has 14 residues. The clonotype was recovered from a man younger than 40 with type 1 diabetes. The sequencing sample was made of naive CD4+ T cells from blood. J is TRBJ2-5 and V is TRBV6-6; TRBD1 aligns across 9 bases. The CDR3 DNA reads TGTGCCAGCAGGCCGACAGGGGGCCAAGAGACCCAGTACTTC. Its protein product is CASRPTGGQETQYF.